This T cell receptor (beta chain) was documented in a study of T cells in Graves' hyperthyroidism and ophthalmopathy. On the study more broadly: Staff took peripheral blood when the initial diagnosis was made, before any treatment began.

In germline, CDR1 is MNHNS, CDR2 SASEGT. The junction had 5 bases not matched to a gene; V was cut back by 0 bases and J by 9 bases. CDR3 length equals 13 residues. Any patient presenting with uncontrolled infection, other autoimmune disease, pregnancy or lactation was left out. Orbital computed tomography and thyroid ultrasound, together with serum TRAb and thyroxine and clinical symptoms, were used for diagnoses. Extraction of PBMCs used roughly 9.3 ml of fresh peripheral blood. RNA transcripts served as the template for amplifying TCR beta CDR3 regions. During a first-round RT-PCR of the TCR CDR3, the HTBI primer set was used. MiXCR, applied by TCRdb to the multiplex PCR reads, yields one record per CDR3 protein. The sample includes about 520,000 distinct CDR3 sequences, less than 25% of them seen just once. Ten or more counts support this clonotype.

The chain couples TRBV6-1 to TRBJ2-7; TRBD1 matches at 7 bases. The receptor's source is a young man with Graves' hyperthyroidism. Sequencing used blood. The CDR3 reads CASSEAESGGQYF. In DNA, the CDR3 is TGTGCCAGCAGTGAAGCAGAATCAGGGGGGCAGTACTTC.